The entry that follows covers one TCR beta chain sequence. The record originates from a study of cytomegalovirus exposure and HLA in healthy donors. In the PCR, 60 Vbeta and 13 Jbeta primers were used. The method was immunoSEQ multiplex PCR; TCRdb's version includes in-frame clones alone and lacks a portion of them. The sample consists of roughly 230,000 clones, approximately 78% of them appearing once. V shed 4 bases and J 3 bases; nucleotides not matched to a gene: 2. The CDR3 runs to 13 residues. CDR1 and CDR2 from the germline V gene are MGHDK and SYGVNS. Sequencing was done on a sample of PBMCs. This receptor was taken from a boy aged 10-17 years in good health and CMV-seronegative. The V call is TRBV25-1, the J call TRBJ2-7, with 8 positions matching TRBD1. CDR3 sequence (DNA): TGTGCCAGCAGTGTCGGACAGGGCTACGAGCAGTACTTC. It yields the protein CASSVGQGYEQYF.